These T cell receptor beta chains were read from a single sample in a study of cytomegalovirus exposure and HLA in healthy donors. The data were produced by immunoSEQ multiplex PCR, yet TCRdb's version contains in-frame clones alone and is incomplete. This repertoire shows 150,000 to 200,000 clones, around three quarters found once; its top ten account for around 3.1%. The source material was PBMCs. The receptor set was obtained from a male donor in good health and CMV-seronegative. Both conserved end residues are part of each CDR3. Each record gives: J gene, D gene, V gene, clone size, CDR3 DNA, CDR3 protein. D genes are given only for firm matches. Size is omitted from some rows. Given values are once, few, many or a class for expanded clones.

>TRBJ2-7|TRBD2|TRBV7-2|-
TGTGCCAGCAGCTTACCAGCGGGGTACGAGCAGTACTTC
CASSLPAGYEQYF
>TRBJ2-2|TRBD1|TRBV6-1|-
TGTGCCAGCAGGGGACAGGGGGCGGGCGGGGAGCTGTTTTTT
CASRGQGAGGELFF
>TRBJ1-2|TRBD1|TRBV29-1|-
TGCAGCGTTGGGGGACAGCTGAACTATGGCTACACCTTC
CSVGGQLNYGYTF
>TRBJ1-5|TRBD1|TRBV7-8|-
TGTGCCAGCAGCCCCCAGACAGGGGATTACAATCAGCCCCAGCATTTT
CASSPQTGDYNQPQHF
>TRBJ2-7|TRBD2|TRBV5-1|-
TGCGCCAGCAGCTTGGCTAGCGGGAGGGACTCCTACGAGCAGTACTTC
CASSLASGRDSYEQYF
>TRBJ2-2|TRBD1|TRBV7-9|-
TGTGCCAGCAGCCCCCGGACAGGGCGGAGCGGGGAGCTGTTTTTT
CASSPRTGRSGELFF
>TRBJ2-2|TRBD2|TRBV7-9|-
TGTGCCAGCAGCTTTGCGGGGGTGGCCGGGGAGCTGTTTTTT
CASSFAGVAGELFF
>TRBJ2-1|-|TRBV7-3|-
TGTGCCAGCAGCCTTGACCCCCCAGGGGGGAATGAGCAGTTCTTC
CASSLDPPGGNEQFF
>TRBJ1-2|-|TRBV29-1|-
TGCAGCGTAGCCCTGGACACTAACTATGGCTACACCTTC
CSVALDTNYGYTF
>TRBJ1-5|-|TRBV6-1|few
TGTGCCACCTCGGGGGGCTATAGCAATCAGCCCCAGCATTTT
CATSGGYSNQPQHF
>TRBJ1-3|-|TRBV30|-
TGTGCCTGGAGTGTACAGCAGGGTTCCTCTGGAAACACCATATATTTT
CAWSVQQGSSGNTIYF
>TRBJ1-2|TRBD1|TRBV6-5|few
TGTGCCAGCAGTTTCGGACAGGGCTATGGCTACACCTTC
CASSFGQGYGYTF
>TRBJ1-1|TRBD1|TRBV7-9|-
TGTGCCAGCACGGGACCAGGACAGGGGGCCACTGAAGCTTTCTTT
CASTGPGQGATEAFF
>TRBJ1-2|TRBD1|TRBV25-1|-
TGTGCCATCCCGGCCCGCGGACAGGGAATCGGGGGCTACACCTTC
CAIPARGQGIGGYTF
>TRBJ1-4|-|TRBV25-1|-
TGTGCCAGCAGTGAATATATGGGTACAGAACATGAAAAACTGTTTTTT
CASSEYMGTEHEKLFF
>TRBJ1-3|-|TRBV2|-
TGTGCCAGCAGTGAAGGAACACCTGGAAACACCATATATTTT
CASSEGTPGNTIYF
>TRBJ2-7|TRBD1|TRBV18|-
TGTGCCAGCTCACCCGGACAGGGAGACGAGCAGTACTTC
CASSPGQGDEQYF
>TRBJ2-7|-|TRBV28|-
TGTGCCAGCACTAGAGGGGGACCTGGCTCCGAGCAGTACTTC
CASTRGGPGSEQYF
>TRBJ1-1|TRBD1|TRBV29-1|-
TGCAGCGTAAGCACAGGGGCCGTGAACACTGAAGCTTTCTTT
CSVSTGAVNTEAFF
>TRBJ2-7|TRBD1|TRBV6-1|-
TGTGCCAGCAGTGAAGCCCTCCACAGGGGTGCCGACGAGCAGTACTTC
CASSEALHRGADEQYF
>TRBJ2-6|-|TRBV7-6|-
TGTGCCAGCAGCTTAGTTGCCGGCTCTGGGGCCAACGTCCTGACTTTC
CASSLVAGSGANVLTF
>TRBJ1-1|-|TRBV7-9|-
TGTGCCAGCAGCTTAGGGGGAAGCGGGAACACTGAAGCTTTCTTT
CASSLGGSGNTEAFF
>TRBJ1-2|TRBD1|TRBV7-2|once
TGTGCCAGTAGCCCGGGCCGACAGGGGGGCGATGGCTACACCTTC
CASSPGRQGGDGYTF
>TRBJ1-5|-|TRBV4-1|-
TGCGCCAGCAGCCAAGATATGGGCGGGCAGCCCCAGCATTTT
CASSQDMGGQPQHF
>TRBJ2-5|TRBD2|TRBV14|few
TGTGCCAGCAGCCAAGTGCCTAGCGGGAGTTGGAGAAGAGAGACCCAGTACTTC
CASSQVPSGSWRRETQYF
>TRBJ1-5|-|TRBV28|-
TGTGCCAGCAGGCGGGGGGGGCAGGGGAGACTAAGAGATCAGCCCCAGCATTTT
CASRRGGQGRLRDQPQHF
>TRBJ1-6|-|TRBV9|-
TGTGCCAGCAGCGTAGATATAACAGACCTTCGGCCCCTCCACTTT
CASSVDITDLRPLHF
>TRBJ1-3|-|TRBV6-5|-
TGTGCCAGCAAGCAGGGCTTTAGTGGAAACACCATATATTTT
CASKQGFSGNTIYF
>TRBJ1-2|-|TRBV7-9|-
TGTTCCAGCAGCACTAACAGGCATACTAACTATGGCTACACCTTC
CSSSTNRHTNYGYTF
>TRBJ1-4|TRBD1|TRBV5-1|-
TGCGCCAGCAGCCAGGACAGGGGGCTGGATGAAAAACTGTTTTTT
CASSQDRGLDEKLFF
>TRBJ1-2|-|TRBV4-3|-
TGCGCCAGCAGCCCCGCCTCCTACAGTTCCTATGGCTACACCTTC
CASSPASYSSYGYTF
>TRBJ1-5|-|TRBV5-5|-
TGTGCCAGCAGTCTGGGGGCAGGCGGGCAGCCCCAGCATTTT
CASSLGAGGQPQHF
>TRBJ2-4|TRBD1|TRBV19|once
TGTGCCAGTAGTATAGATTGGGACAGGAAAAACATTCAGTACTTC
CASSIDWDRKNIQYF
>TRBJ2-2|TRBD2|TRBV4-2|-
TGTGCCAGCAGCCAAGAAGAGGGAACATGGGAGGGGACCGGGGAGCTGTTTTTT
CASSQEEGTWEGTGELFF
>TRBJ1-1|-|TRBV5-1|-
TGCGCCAGCAGCGTGGGGGCGGGCACTGAAGCTTTCTTT
CASSVGAGTEAFF
>TRBJ2-7|-|TRBV9|-
TGTGCCAGCAGCGTAAGTGCACTGCCCAACTCCTACGAGCAGTACTTC
CASSVSALPNSYEQYF
>TRBJ1-4|-|TRBV25-1|-
TGTGCCAGCAGTGAATCGGGGGGGCGTCGTAGTGAAAAACTGTTTTTT
CASSESGGRRSEKLFF
>TRBJ1-1|-|TRBV5-1|-
TGCGCCAGCAAACAGGCGTCGGGTGGTGAAGCTTTCTTT
CASKQASGGEAFF
>TRBJ1-1|-|TRBV30|-
TGTGCCTGGAGTGTACTACACCTGAACACTGAAGCTTTCTTT
CAWSVLHLNTEAFF
>TRBJ1-5|TRBD1|TRBV28|-
TGTGCCAGCAGCCTCACGGACAGGGTTGGTAGGCCCCAGCATTTT
CASSLTDRVGRPQHF
>TRBJ1-1|-|TRBV19|-
TGTGCCAGTAACAGGGTTGGCACTGAAGCTTTCTTT
CASNRVGTEAFF
>TRBJ2-3|-|TRBV12-5|-
TGTGCTAGTGGTTTGACGGAGGCAGATACGCAGTATTTT
CASGLTEADTQYF
>TRBJ2-1|-|TRBV7-8|-
TGTGCCAGCAGCTTAAGTACAGGGCGGTGGGAGCAGTTCTTC
CASSLSTGRWEQFF
>TRBJ2-5|TRBD2|TRBV7-9|-
TGTGCCAGCAGCGTGGCGGGGGGAGGTGGGACCCAGTACTTC
CASSVAGGGGTQYF
>TRBJ2-7|-|TRBV5-1|-
TGCGCCAGCAGCTTGGTAACAGGCTACGAGCAGTACTTC
CASSLVTGYEQYF
>TRBJ1-1|-|TRBV11-2|once
TGTGCCAGCAGCCCCCTTAATTTGAACACTGAAGCTTTCTTT
CASSPLNLNTEAFF
>TRBJ2-7|TRBD1|TRBV7-6|-
TGTGCCAGCAGCCCACTCCCGGGACAGGACGCCTACGAGCAGTACTTC
CASSPLPGQDAYEQYF
>TRBJ2-2|TRBD2|TRBV7-2|-
TGTGCCAGCAGCGCTAGCGGGAGTAGGACCGGGGAGCTGTTTTTT
CASSASGSRTGELFF
>TRBJ2-1|TRBD2|TRBV15|-
TGTGCCACCAGCACCGCTCCTAGCGGGACCTACAATGAGCAGTTCTTC
CATSTAPSGTYNEQFF